The clone carrying this T cell receptor beta chain was seen only once. Seattle's enrolled individuals joined amid active infection and were then monitored longitudinally. Germline CDR1 and CDR2: LNHDA and SQIVND (reference sequence). The CDR3 contains 12 residues. V shed 5 bases, J shed 3 bases, and the junction held 1 base outside the gene matches. These data originate in a study of blood T cell repertoires in COVID-19. Study-level background: Samples came from the United States, Italy and Spain, spanning acute and convalescent COVID-19.

Produced via immunoSEQ multiplex PCR; TCRdb's table is partial and in-frame only. This table has under 250,000 clones, roughly 88% appearing once. The receptor was isolated from a woman aged 25 to 39 with COVID-19, enrolled during active disease. Specimen: peripheral blood. The chain recombines TRBV19 with TRBJ2-7; the match to TRBD2 covers 7 bases. The DNA of the CDR3 is TGTGCCAGTAGTCCGGGGGGCTACGAGCAGTACTTC. Translation: CASSPGGYEQYF.